The rows below give T cell receptor beta chains drawn from one sample of a study of T cells in Graves' hyperthyroidism and ophthalmopathy. TCRdb ran MiXCR on the multiplex PCR reads and lists one entry per CDR3 protein. The data contain 550,000 to 600,000 distinct CDR3 sequences, approximately 15% of them singletons. Sequencing was done on a sample of blood. The receptors stem from a woman between 18 and 29 years old with Graves' ophthalmopathy. CDR3s leave out the opening cysteine and the closing phenylalanine or tryptophan. Each record gives: V gene, J gene, CDR3 protein.

>TRBV5-1|TRBJ2-7
ASSSPSEGGPSYEQY
>TRBV3-1|TRBJ2-7
ASSQGTSVTYEQY
>TRBV7-2|TRBJ2-1
ASSLAGAGWF
>TRBV4-3|TRBJ2-7
ASSQGTAGGPDEQY
>TRBV7-3|TRBJ2-1
ASSLTRAGTGIYNEQF
>TRBV18|TRBJ1-6
ASSPRTDHSPLH
>TRBV2|TRBJ2-1
ASSGPGGRYNEQF
>TRBV11-2|TRBJ2-7
ASRGTPTYEQY
>TRBV2|TRBJ2-1
AGQEGTNEQF
>TRBV7-9|TRBJ2-1
ASSQLAGDYNEQF
>TRBV6-5|TRBJ1-1
ASSYAGHLGSTEAF
>TRBV6-1|TRBJ1-5
ASSPRGAPSNQPQH
>TRBV6-2/TRBV6-3|TRBJ2-5
ASSYSTDRGKQETQY
>TRBV11-2|TRBJ1-6
ATRGRGSSPLH
>TRBV28|TRBJ2-7
ASSPTGNGYEQY
>TRBV9|TRBJ2-2
ASSVEGGPRGSGELF